This T cell receptor beta chain came from a study of blood T cells in healthy people across ages. Primers used in a second PCR of about 6 to 11 cycles were a sample-barcoded 5' primer and a J-beta primer mix. MiXCR was run by TCRdb on the 5' RACE reads, yielding one entry per CDR3 protein. The sample includes some 920,000 distinct CDR3 sequences, roughly 51% of them seen just once. Remarks on this clonotype: The target antigen is unknown.

General study points: Donor CMV infection status was unknown, possibly confounding age-related changes in expanded clonotypes. A roughly linear age-dependent decrease characterized TCR beta diversity per million T cells.

The CDR3 extends over 15 amino acids. Trimming cost V 7 bases and J 0 bases; bases outside gene matches: 7. From germline, CDR1 is MNHNS and CDR2 SASEGT. This sequence originates from a woman in her sixties in good health. J is TRBJ1-2 and V is TRBV6-1; 8 bases match TRBD1. The specimen was blood. Here the CDR3 reads CASTDRGRANYGYTF. CDR3 bases: TGTGCCAGCACCGACAGGGGAAGAGCTAACTATGGCTACACCTTC.